This T cell receptor beta chain was observed in a study of T cell responses to AZD1222 COVID-19 vaccine. Study observations and caveats: Scientists sampled the repertoires only once the peak T cell response had passed. The donor group comprised mostly white British people and more females; the analysis possibly underestimated clonal diversity. Baseline seropositivity characterized only 5 to 7 AZD1222 recipients.

Germline V CDR1 and CDR2: SEHNR, FQNEAQ (reference sequence). The CDR3 sequence is 15 residues long. Trimming cost V 2 bases and J 6 bases; bases outside gene matches: 6. Worth noting for this clone: Its antigen remains unknown.

Here immunoSEQ multiplex PCR was the method, and the copy in TCRdb shows in-frame clones only, minus some. The sample yields about 120,000 clones, around 89% seen once. The chain links TRBV7-9 to TRBJ2-7, with 11 bases that match TRBD2. The sample was peripheral blood, taken 28 days after the second AZD1222 dose. The TCR comes from an adult who received the AZD1222 COVID-19 vaccine. The CDR3, as DNA: TGTGCCAGCAGCTTAACTAGCGGGAGCTTTCGCGAGCAGTACTTC. Encoded protein: CASSLTSGSFREQYF.